This entry features one TCR beta chain sequence. The antigen is undetermined. Germline trimming cut 4 bases from V and 2 bases from J; bases unmatched to any gene: 8. CDR1 is LGHNA and CDR2 is YSLEER in the germline V gene. The CDR3 has 15 amino acids. The sample originates from a study of T-cell reconstitution after alpha-beta-depleted transplantation in children. Molecular barcoding with unique molecular identifiers was used for the TCRbeta library. Via MiXCR, TCRdb re-called the PCR reads, giving one row per CDR3 protein. This table holds 440,000 or so distinct CDR3 sequences, around 46% found once. Notes on the study in general: The authors attributed T-cell counts and diversity one year after transplant mostly to newly produced T cells.

Sequencing used PBMCs, obtained before TCRalphabeta/CD19-depleted stem cell transplant. The sequence came from a girl aged 2 to 9 with aplastic anemia, due to receive a stem cell transplant. V is TRBV4-3 and J is TRBJ2-7, with TRBD1 matching over 7 bases. CDR3 coding DNA: TGCGCCAGCAGCCCTACGTTGGGGACAGCCTACGAGCAGTACTTC. It encodes CASSPTLGTAYEQYF.